The TCR beta chain described here comes from a study of blood T cell repertoires in COVID-19. The overall study: Whether acute or convalescent, the COVID-19 samples came from the United States, Italy and Spain. Sample material is recorded as cDNA or gDNA derived from T cells, B-cell-depleted T cells, or PBMCs.

As handled by the study authors: Amplification from reference gene primers served as the basis for estimated nucleated cell counts. Profiled with immunoSEQ multiplex PCR; TCRdb holds only in-frame clones, not every one. V and J calls plus clone size are reproduced from that table; the DNA served to infer D and trimming. This table holds approximately 130,000 clones, roughly 88% found once. This CDR3 is built from 15 residues. The V and J ends lost 4 bases and 4 bases, in that order; junction bases with no gene match: 7. Germline CDR1 and CDR2: SGHRS and YFSETQ. The rearrangement uses TRBV5-1 and TRBJ2-2; 7 bases map to TRBD1. The receptor comes from a man in his fifties or sixties with acute or convalescent COVID-19. Sequencing input: peripheral blood. The CDR3 sequence is CASSPGTAGTGELFF. The CDR3, as DNA: TGCGCCAGCAGCCCCGGGACAGCCGGCACCGGGGAGCTGTTTTTT. The full variable domain, in which reference TRBV5-1 and TRBJ2-2 provide the parts outside the CDR3, is KAGVTQTPRYLIKTRGQQVTLSCSPISGHRSVSWYQQTPGQGLQFLFEYFSETQRNKGNFPGRFSGRQFSNSRSEMNVSTLELGDSALYLCASSPGTAGTGELFFGEGSRLTVL.